This is a list of T cell receptor beta chains from one sample in a study of identical twins. TCRdb reprocessed the 5' RACE reads via MiXCR and lists one record per CDR3 protein. The sample carries 1.5 million to 2 million distinct CDR3 sequences, around 29% recorded once. Sequenced material: cord blood. Every receptor here comes from a newborn girl in good health. Both conserved end residues are part of each CDR3.

>TRBV20-1|TRBJ2-7
CSARDLGTSYEQYF
>TRBV20-1|TRBJ1-5
CSASLRGGSNQPQHF
>TRBV28|TRBJ2-1
CASSSLAYDGEQFF
>TRBV5-5|TRBJ2-5
CASSAPERERVETQYF
>TRBV2|TRBJ2-2
CASSEAGALRTGELFF
>TRBV29-1|TRBJ2-1
CSVERQGYNEQFF
>TRBV7-2|TRBJ2-1
CASSLAGVLYNEQFF
>TRBV6-2/TRBV6-3|TRBJ2-7
CASSYSSQPNEGGLFYEQYF
>TRBV12-3/TRBV12-4|TRBJ2-1
CASSPRTSGVIEQFF
>TRBV4-2|TRBJ2-5
CASSQGYLAGVQETQYF
>TRBV5-5|TRBJ2-5
CASWGFVVAQETQYF
>TRBV30|TRBJ1-4
CAWRLPGPRGEKLFF
>TRBV6-1|TRBJ2-3
CASRATTSALGDTQYF
>TRBV2|.
CASNPPGYEQYF
>TRBV7-9|TRBJ2-3
CASSTYLGGTSTDTQYF
>TRBV28|TRBJ2-1
CASSLPPPTSGKTYNEQFF
>TRBV2|TRBJ1-5
CASTEGSGDSSQPQHF
>TRBV3-1|TRBJ2-3
CASSQEPPEPPTDTQYF
>TRBV27|TRBJ2-7
CASSLSPRTAYEQYF
>TRBV6-6|.
CASSYTSGGYTYEQYF
>TRBV6-5|TRBJ2-1
CASSYSGGRDEQFF
>TRBV13|TRBJ2-5
CASSSSSGEETQYF
>TRBV6-5|TRBJ1-1
CASSYWQLRNTEAFF
>TRBV27|TRBJ2-7
CASSLRDSHYEQYF
>TRBV2|TRBJ2-4
CASSALAGNIQYF
>TRBV20-1|TRBJ2-7
CSGSGGLRYEQYF